The 26 T cell receptor beta chains below all came from one sample that was sequenced in a study of shared clonotypes between healthy human individuals. TCRdb's table, derived via immunoSEQ multiplex PCR, lists solely in-frame clones and lacks some. The sample has around 510,000 clones, about 80% seen once; the top ten hold 9.5% to 15%. What was sequenced was PBMCs. The receptors come from a woman in her forties in good health. Some clones in this sample may be carry-over from other donors' samples.

This rearrangement joins TRBV6-1 to TRBJ2-5; 11 bases fit TRBD1. This CDR3 region has 16 residues. Trimming took 3 bases from V and 5 from J; bases not matched to a gene: 8. Germline V gene sequence: CDR1 MNHNS, CDR2 SASEGT. As DNA, the CDR3 is TGTGCCAGCAGTGATCGGGGACAGGGGGGTGGGGAGACCCAGTACTTC. Its protein is CASSDRGQGGGETQYF.

Only a few counts were recorded for this clone. The V gene is TRBV6-5, the J gene TRBJ2-2, with TRBD1 matching over 10 bases. The V gene's germline CDR1 is MNHEY and CDR2 SVGAGI. The CDR3 is made up of 14 amino acids. V dropped 10 bases and J dropped 6; count of bases not matched to a gene: 8. CDR3 nucleotide sequence: TGTGCCACCCAGCCGGGACAGGGGTCCGGGGAGCTGTTTTTT. Protein sequence: CATQPGQGSGELFF.

The chain has TRBV7-9 and TRBJ2-1; D is ambiguous. The germline V and J ends were trimmed by 5 bases and 5 bases, with 10 bases remaining between them. This CDR3 region has 13 residues. Germline V gene lookup returns CDR1 SEHNR and CDR2 FQNEAQ (reference sequence). The chain's CDR3 is CASSLSTNNEQFF. In DNA form, the CDR3 reads TGTGCCAGCAGCCTTTCGACGAACAATGAGCAGTTCTTC.

The chain links TRBV5-1 to TRBJ2-5; D is unclear. Germline V CDR1 and CDR2: SGHRS, YFSETQ. V was shortened by 4 bases and J by 0 bases, with 4 bases between the two germline ends. The CDR3 is made up of 12 amino acids. The DNA of the CDR3 is TGCGCCAGCAGCACACACCAAGAGACCCAGTACTTC. As protein: CASSTHQETQYF.

V is TRBV19 and J is TRBJ2-1, with 12 bases aligning to TRBD2. Germline V gene data show CDR1 as LNHDA and CDR2 as SQIVND (reference sequence). The CDR3 runs 18 residues. The trim removed 7 bases at V and 4 bases at J, leaving 14 bases unmatched. The DNA of the CDR3 is TGTGCCAGTATCGGACCCCTAGCGGGAGGGTCACTTTACAATGAGCAGTTCTTC. Translating it yields CASIGPLAGGSLYNEQFF.

This clone was observed a handful of times. The chain has TRBV5-1 and TRBJ2-7; 12 positions match TRBD1. Germline CDR1 reads SGHRS; CDR2 reads YFSETQ. The length of the CDR3 is 14 residues. With V trimmed by 3 bases and J by 9 bases, 7 bases remained unmatched. CDR3 bases: TGCGCCAGCAGCTCCGGGACAGGGGGCATCGTGCAGTACTTC. Its translation: CASSSGTGGIVQYF.

This clone was seen a single time. This chain connects TRBV10-2 to TRBJ2-3, with D uncertain. CDR1 WSHSY and CDR2 SAAADI come from the germline V gene. The CDR3 has 16 amino acids. V lost 6 bases to trimming and J lost 3 bases, with 19 bases between them. CDR3 DNA: TGCGCCAGCAGCCGAGAATGGGGAATTTCGACAGATACGCAGTATTTT. As protein: CASSREWGISTDTQYF.

This clone has a handful of counts. Since a much larger clone is just one base distant, this may be a read error. J is TRBJ2-7 and V is TRBV7-9, with D unclear. The CDR3 spans 12 residues. The germline CDR1 and CDR2 sequences are SEHNR and FQNEAQ (reference sequence). With 4 bases removed from V and 3 bases from J, the gap between germline ends came to 7 bases. This CDR3 is CASSYGVYEQYF. In DNA form, the CDR3 reads TGTGCCAGCAGCTATGGGGTCTACGAGCAGTACTTC.

A remark on this clone: Germline is not matched at one junction end, which may reflect a read error. This chain connects TRBV28 to TRBJ2-7; 10 bases line up with TRBD1. There are 14 residues in the CDR3. Germline CDR1 and CDR2: MDHEN and SYDVKM. The CDR3 nucleotides read TGTGCCAGCAGCTTACCATCCCTCGGACAGGGGGGAGAATTC. Translating gives CASSLPSLGQGGEF.

The gene calls are TRBV29-1 and TRBJ2-7, with 9 nucleotides matching TRBD2. V was pared by 7 bases and J by 0 bases, with 7 bases of the junction left unmatched. The CDR3 runs 14 residues. Germline CDR1 SQVTM, CDR2 ANQGSEA. For the CDR3, the DNA is TGCAGCGCCCGACTAGCGGTTGACTCCTACGAGCAGTACTTC. Translation gives CSARLAVDSYEQYF.

The CDR3, as DNA: TGTGCCTGGCAGGGTAGGTGGGAGACCCAGTACTTC. Encoded protein: CAWQGRWETQYF. This chain uses TRBV30 with TRBJ2-5, with a possible D match to TRBD1 (5 bases). The V end lost 5 bases, the J end lost 5 bases, and 12 bases lay between the germline ends. The CDR3 has 12 amino acids. Germline CDR1 is GTSNPN and CDR2 is SVGIG (reference sequence).

This clone was seen once. The chain links TRBV28 to TRBJ2-7, with 11 nucleotides matching TRBD1. V was clipped by 7 bases and J by 1 base; unmatched bases: 6. The V gene's germline CDR1 is MDHEN and CDR2 SYDVKM. The CDR3 has 15 amino acids. The CDR3 loop reads CASMRGQGASYEQYF. CDR3 in DNA: TGTGCCAGCATGCGCGGACAGGGGGCGTCCTACGAGCAGTACTTC.

The V gene is TRBV19, the J gene TRBJ2-1; D is uncertain. CDR1 and CDR2 (germline): LNHDA, SQIVND (reference sequence). V was clipped by 2 bases and J by 5 bases, with 7 bases between them. The CDR3 contains 13 residues. CDR3 region: CASSITRNNEQFF. The CDR3 DNA reads TGTGCCAGTAGTATAACCAGGAACAATGAGCAGTTCTTC. Complete variable domain (other parts from reference TRBV19 and TRBJ2-1): DGGITQSPKYLFRKEGQNVTLSCEQNLNHDAMYWYRQDPGQGLRLIYYSQIVNDFQKGDIAEGYSVSREKKESFPLTVTSAQKNPTAFYLCASSITRNNEQFFGPGTRLTVL.

The V and J genes are TRBV30 and TRBJ2-7; 7 bases agree with TRBD2. V was clipped by 4 bases and J by 7 bases; unmatched bases: 4. The CDR3 is 11 residues long. Germline assignment: CDR1 GTSNPN and CDR2 SVGIG (reference sequence). CDR3 sequence: CAWNREGEQYF. CDR3 bases: TGTGCCTGGAATAGGGAGGGGGAGCAGTACTTC.

The chain is built from TRBV5-6 and TRBJ1-2; D is unclear. The germline V gene encodes CDR1 SGHDT and CDR2 YYEEEE. With 0 bases removed from V and 2 bases from J, the gap between germline ends came to 8 bases. The CDR3 sequence is 14 residues long. The CDR3 loop reads CASSLASVNYGYTF. The CDR3 DNA is TGTGCCAGCAGCTTGGCCTCGGTGAACTATGGCTACACCTTC.

This chain connects TRBV15 to TRBJ1-3; no definite D call. This CDR3 is built from 17 residues. Trimming stripped 0 bases from V and 4 bases from J, with 16 bases between. CDR1 LNHNV and CDR2 YYDKDF come from the germline V gene (reference sequence). For the CDR3, the DNA is TGTGCCACCAGCAGAGATCTGGTAGAAACGGGCGGAAACACCATATATTTT. It translates to CATSRDLVETGGNTIYF.

This rearrangement joins TRBV9 to TRBJ2-4, with unresolved D. V dropped 4 bases and J dropped 0 bases, with 8 bases sitting between them. Per the germline V gene, CDR1 is SGDLS and CDR2 is YYNGEE. This CDR3 spans 14 amino acids. The CDR3 nucleotides read TGTGCCAGCAGCCCTGGGGTAGCCAAAAACATTCAGTACTTC. It is translated as CASSPGVAKNIQYF.

V and J are TRBV5-1 and TRBJ1-1; 10 bases line up with TRBD1. V lost 8 bases, J lost 1 base, and 5 bases stayed unmatched. The CDR3 is 14 amino acids. Looked up from germline, CDR1 is SGHRS and CDR2 is YFSETQ. The CDR3 region has the DNA TGCGCCAGTAGGACAGGGGGAACGAACACTGAAGCTTTCTTT. It specifies CASRTGGTNTEAFF.

The V and J genes are TRBV27 and TRBJ2-2; TRBD1 is a possible D gene (5 bases). The V end lost 6 bases, the J end lost 5 bases, and 22 bases lay between the germline ends. The CDR3 has 17 residues. Per germline, CDR1 MNHEY and CDR2 SMNVEV (reference sequence). For the CDR3, the DNA is TGTGCCAGCAGCCCCAGGGTCCCCCGCACGAGGACCGGGGAGCTGTTTTTT. It encodes CASSPRVPRTRTGELFF.

The chain joins TRBV7-8 to TRBJ1-1; no clear D. Germline assignment: CDR1 SGHVS and CDR2 FQNEAQ. This CDR3 has 12 amino acids. V was clipped by 4 bases and J by 3 bases, with 6 bases between them. DNA for the CDR3: TGTGCCAGCAGCTCAGATGACACTGAAGCTTTCTTT. As protein: CASSSDDTEAFF. The entire variable domain, with the rest obtained from reference TRBV7-8 and TRBJ1-1, is as follows: GAGVSQSPRYKVAKRGQDVALRCDPISGHVSLFWYQQALGQGPEFLTYFQNEAQLDKSGLPSDRFFAERPEGSVSTLKIQRTQQEDSAVYLCASSSDDTEAFFGQGTRLTVV.

The chain recombines TRBV9 with TRBJ1-2; TRBD1 might be the D (5 bases). In germline, CDR1 is SGDLS, CDR2 YYNGEE. The CDR3 contains 12 residues. The V and J ends lost 3 bases and 4 bases respectively, with 7 bases between them. In DNA form, the CDR3 reads TGTGCCAGCAGCGGGGACCTCTATGGCTACACCTTC. Its protein product is CASSGDLYGYTF.

As regards this clone: This may come from a read error, since a much larger clone is one base off. Other nucleotide sequences from this sample produce the same CDR3. V and J are TRBV4-2 and TRBJ2-7; 11 positions agree with TRBD2. Trimming took 4 bases from V and 0 from J; bases not matched to a gene: 5. Germline-derived CDR1 and CDR2 are LGHNA and YNFKEQ. This CDR3 has 16 amino acids. This chain's CDR3 is CASSPGTSGDSYEQYF. DNA for the CDR3: TGTGCCAGCAGCCCTGGGACTAGCGGAGACTCCTACGAGCAGTACTTC.

The chain combines TRBV2 with TRBJ1-4; the match to TRBD1 covers 8 bases. After removal of 2 bases from V and 6 bases from J, the junction contained 5 bases not matched to a gene. The CDR3 totals 15 residues. The germline V gene encodes CDR1 SNHLY and CDR2 FYNNEI. The CDR3 DNA reads as TGTGCCAGCAGTGAATTGACAGGGGTACATGAAAAACTGTTTTTT. Translated, it gives CASSELTGVHEKLFF.

This clone showed up just once. CDR3 bases: TGTGCCAGCAGTGAAGTGGGTACAGGGAAGAATGAGCAGTTCTTC. It yields the protein CASSEVGTGKNEQFF. The chain employs TRBV6-1 and TRBJ2-1; D is perhaps TRBD1 (6 bases). This CDR3 has 15 residues. V was clipped by 1 base and J by 7 bases, with 14 bases between them. Germline assignment: CDR1 MNHNS and CDR2 SASEGT.

The chain employs TRBV7-9 and TRBJ1-1; the match to TRBD1 covers 9 bases. The length of the CDR3 is 14 residues. The junction had 9 bases not matched to a gene; V was cut back by 8 bases and J by 5 bases. The germline CDR1 and CDR2 sequences are SEHNR and FQNEAQ (reference sequence). DNA for the CDR3: TGTGCCAGCCGACAACAGGGGGCGAAAACTGAAGCTTTCTTT. As protein: CASRQQGAKTEAFF.

The chain joins TRBV9 to TRBJ2-5; TRBD1 matches 7 bases. V lost 3 bases to trimming and J lost 3 bases; unmatched junction nucleotides: 8. Germline V gene sequence: CDR1 SGDLS, CDR2 YYNGEE. This CDR3 is 15 amino acids long. CDR3: CASSADRVGEETQYF. Written as DNA, the CDR3 is TGTGCCAGCAGCGCCGACAGGGTAGGGGAAGAGACCCAGTACTTC.